Shown below are 10 T cell receptor beta chains from a single sample sequenced in a study of T cell responses to AZD1222 COVID-19 vaccine. TCRdb's copy holds only in-frame clones and misses some; the assay was immunoSEQ multiplex PCR. The sample includes around 110,000 clones, around 90% of them seen just once. Sequencing used peripheral blood, obtained 28 days after the second AZD1222 dose. The receptors were sampled from an adult who received the AZD1222 COVID-19 vaccine.

The rearrangement uses TRBV7-4 and TRBJ1-5; D call uncertain. Germline V gene lookup returns CDR1 SGHVT and CDR2 SQSDAQ. CDR3 size: 13 residues. Trimming stripped 3 bases from V and 2 bases from J, with 5 bases between. This CDR3 is CASSLTRNQPQHF. CDR3 DNA sequence: TGTGCCAGCAGCTTGACTCGCAATCAGCCCCAGCATTTT.

The rearrangement links TRBV7-2 to TRBJ2-3; 10 nucleotides align to TRBD2. V lost 2 bases, J lost 4 bases, and 6 bases stayed unmatched. Germline CDR1 SGHTA, CDR2 FQGNSA. The CDR3 spans 16 residues. CDR3 coding DNA: TGTGCCAGCAGCTTAAAAGAGCGGGGGGGTGCAGATACGCAGTATTTT. Protein product: CASSLKERGGADTQYF.

This clone has only a few counts. The chain is built from TRBV6-5 and TRBJ2-1; 9 bases match TRBD2. This CDR3 region has 15 residues. With V trimmed by 4 bases and J by 6 bases, 7 bases remained unmatched. Germline V CDR1 and CDR2: MNHEY, SVGAGI. CDR3 in DNA: TGTGCCAGCAGTTCCTTCGCGGGGGGGCCCAATGAGCAGTTCTTC. Residues: CASSSFAGGPNEQFF.

V is TRBV12-2 and J is TRBJ2-3. TRBV12-2 is flagged as a pseudogene. This CDR3 contains 17 residues. This CDR3 reads CARFRGFLTTSTDTQYF. DNA of the CDR3: TGTGCAAGATTCCGGGGCTTCCTCACTACTAGCACAGATACGCAGTATTTT.

V gene TRBV11-2 combines with J gene TRBJ1-1; D unresolved. V was clipped by 3 bases and J by 1 base, with 9 bases between them. The germline V gene encodes CDR1 SGHAT and CDR2 FQNNGV. The CDR3 is 14 amino acids. CDR3 residues: CASSLPPRNTEAFF. The DNA for the CDR3 is TGTGCCAGCAGCTTGCCCCCCAGGAACACTGAAGCTTTCTTT. Using reference TRBV11-2 and TRBJ1-1 for the parts outside the CDR3, the full variable domain is EAGVAQSPRYKIIEKRQSVAFWCNPISGHATLYWYQQILGQGPKLLIQFQNNGVVDDSQLPKDRFSAERLKGVDSTLKIQPAKLEDSAVYLCASSLPPRNTEAFFGQGTRLTVV.

The chain has TRBV5-6 and TRBJ1-3; no reliable D call. V dropped 4 bases and J dropped 4 bases, with 12 bases sitting between them. This CDR3 comprises 14 residues. Germline values: CDR1 SGHDT, CDR2 YYEEEE. The CDR3 sequence: CASSLDPGGNTIYF. The CDR3 DNA reads as TGTGCCAGCAGCCTTGACCCGGGAGGAAACACCATATATTTT.

The rearrangement links TRBV10-2 to TRBJ1-1; D call uncertain. V dropped 2 bases and J dropped 1 base, with 11 bases sitting between them. Germline V lookup: CDR1 WSHSY, CDR2 SAAADI. This CDR3 comprises 15 residues. The CDR3 sequence is CASSETPTGNTEAFF. In nucleotides, the CDR3 is TGCGCCAGCAGTGAGACTCCGACGGGGAACACTGAAGCTTTCTTT.

The V call is TRBV11-2, the J call TRBJ1-2; D not resolved. Trimming stripped 2 bases from V and 3 bases from J, with 4 bases between. This CDR3 region has 12 residues. Germline loops: CDR1 SGHAT, CDR2 FQNNGV. DNA of the CDR3: TGTGCCAGCAGCTTAACCCACTATGGCTACACCTTC. Translating gives CASSLTHYGYTF.

The CDR3 loop reads CASSLTGGPDTQYF. CDR3 DNA: TGCGCCAGCAGCTTAACAGGGGGTCCAGATACGCAGTATTTT. The chain combines TRBV5-1 with TRBJ2-3, with TRBD1 identical over 8 bases. V shed 2 bases, J shed 4 bases, and the junction held 3 bases outside the gene matches. Per the germline V gene, CDR1 is SGHRS and CDR2 is YFSETQ. The CDR3 loop spans 14 amino acids. Full variable domain (outside the CDR3, taken from reference TRBV5-1 and TRBJ2-3): KAGVTQTPRYLIKTRGQQVTLSCSPISGHRSVSWYQQTPGQGLQFLFEYFSETQRNKGNFPGRFSGRQFSNSRSEMNVSTLELGDSALYLCASSLTGGPDTQYFGPGTRLTVL.

The rearrangement links TRBV11-2 to TRBJ1-3, with unresolved D. There are 13 residues in the CDR3. Germline values: CDR1 SGHAT, CDR2 FQNNGV. Trimming took 6 bases from V and 0 from J, leaving 6 bases between them. The CDR3 DNA reads TGTGCCAGCAGGCCTCCCTCTGGAAACACCATATATTTT. It yields the protein CASRPPSGNTIYF.